This TCR beta chain was documented in a study of T-cell memory formation after mild COVID-19. The CDR3 covers 8 residues. Between the trimmed V and J ends, which lost 6 bases and 8 bases, there was a span of 2 bases. Germline V CDR1 and CDR2: GTSNPN, SVGIG (reference sequence). Constant-segment-primed 5'RACE gave TCR alpha and TCR beta cDNA libraries with sample barcodes and UMIs. TCRdb re-derived calls from the 5' RACE reads in MiXCR, one entry per CDR3 protein. This table holds hundreds of thousands of distinct CDR3 sequences, nearly 25% found once. Regarding this clonotype: Its antigen is currently unknown.

Study results and limitations: Contracting clones from day 15 to 85 showed balanced CD4/CD8; later expanders favored CD4+. CD4+ contracting clones were mainly CM and EM; CD8+ ones, EMRA.

This TCR was recovered from an adult woman who had mild COVID-19 (a few samples of this study predate the infection). Cell type and time point are not known. The J gene is TRBJ2-1, the V gene TRBV30; D unresolved. What was sequenced was PBMCs or a T cell subset sorted from them (not recorded which). CDR3 nucleotide sequence: TGTGCCTGCGATGAGCAGTTCTTC. Translation gives CACDEQFF.